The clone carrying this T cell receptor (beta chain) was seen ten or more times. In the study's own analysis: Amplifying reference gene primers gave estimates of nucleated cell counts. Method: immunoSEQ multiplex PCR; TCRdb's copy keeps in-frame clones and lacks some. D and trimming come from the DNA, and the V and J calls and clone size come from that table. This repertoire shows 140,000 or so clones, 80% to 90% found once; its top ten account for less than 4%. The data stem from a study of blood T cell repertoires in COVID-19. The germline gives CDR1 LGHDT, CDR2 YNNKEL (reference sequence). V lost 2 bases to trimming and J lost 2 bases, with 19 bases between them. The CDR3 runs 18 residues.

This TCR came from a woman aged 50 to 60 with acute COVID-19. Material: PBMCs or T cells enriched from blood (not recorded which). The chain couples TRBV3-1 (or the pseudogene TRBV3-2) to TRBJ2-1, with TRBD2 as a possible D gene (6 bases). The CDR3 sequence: CASSQNGLSGLAYNEQFF. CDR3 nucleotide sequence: TGTGCCAGCAGCCAAAACGGTCTCAGCGGGCTAGCCTACAATGAGCAGTTCTTC.